The text below deals with one T cell receptor (beta chain). There are 15 residues in the CDR3. The germline V and J ends were trimmed by 0 bases and 0 bases, with 10 bases remaining between them. Per germline, CDR1 SGDLS and CDR2 YYNGEE. Samples were taken at baseline and on day 1 of cycles 4 and 7. Repertoires were generated with immunoSEQ multiplex PCR, while TCRdb's copy carries only in-frame clones and drops some. The sample has 40,000 to 55,000 clones, 89% seen once. This sample is drawn from a study of OX40 agonist ivuxolimab in advanced cancers. The sequencing here drew on CD4+ or CD8+ T cells sorted from blood, taken in a trial of the OX40 agonist ivuxolimab. This sequence was found in an adult with an advanced solid tumor such as melanoma, head and neck, liver or kidney cancer. The rearrangement links TRBV9 to TRBJ2-7, with D unresolved. The CDR3: CASSVGDPSSYEQYF. CDR3 in DNA: TGTGCCAGCAGCGTAGGTGACCCCAGCTCCTACGAGCAGTACTTC.